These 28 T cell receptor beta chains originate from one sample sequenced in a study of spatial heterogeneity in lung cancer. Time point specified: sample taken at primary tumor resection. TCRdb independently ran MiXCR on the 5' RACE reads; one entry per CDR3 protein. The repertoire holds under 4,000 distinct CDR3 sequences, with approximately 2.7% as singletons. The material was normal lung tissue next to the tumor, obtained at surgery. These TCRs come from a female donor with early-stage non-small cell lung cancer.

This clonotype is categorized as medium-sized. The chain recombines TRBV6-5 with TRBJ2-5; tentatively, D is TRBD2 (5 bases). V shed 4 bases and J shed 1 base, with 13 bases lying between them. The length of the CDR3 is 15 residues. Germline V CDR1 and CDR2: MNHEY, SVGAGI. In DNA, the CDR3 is TGTGCCAGCAGTTCCCCGCGGGCCTCCCAAGAGACCCAGTACTTC. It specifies CASSSPRASQETQYF.

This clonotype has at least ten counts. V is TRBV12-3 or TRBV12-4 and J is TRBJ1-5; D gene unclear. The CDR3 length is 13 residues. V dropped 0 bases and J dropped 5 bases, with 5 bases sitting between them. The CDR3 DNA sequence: TGTGCCAGCAGTTTAGCAGGGTATCAGCCCCAGCATTTT. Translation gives CASSLAGYQPQHF.

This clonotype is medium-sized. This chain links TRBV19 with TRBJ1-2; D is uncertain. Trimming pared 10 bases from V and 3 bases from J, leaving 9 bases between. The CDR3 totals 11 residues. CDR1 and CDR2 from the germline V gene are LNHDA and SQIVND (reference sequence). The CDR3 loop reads CATQRDYGYTF. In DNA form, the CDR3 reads TGTGCCACGCAAAGGGACTATGGCTACACCTTC.

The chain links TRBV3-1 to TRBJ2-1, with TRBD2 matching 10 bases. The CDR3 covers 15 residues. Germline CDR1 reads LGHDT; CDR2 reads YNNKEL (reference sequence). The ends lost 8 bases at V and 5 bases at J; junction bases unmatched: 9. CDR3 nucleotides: TGTGCCAGCGGAGCGGGGGGGCCGGTCCACAATGAGCAGTTCTTC. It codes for CASGAGGPVHNEQFF.

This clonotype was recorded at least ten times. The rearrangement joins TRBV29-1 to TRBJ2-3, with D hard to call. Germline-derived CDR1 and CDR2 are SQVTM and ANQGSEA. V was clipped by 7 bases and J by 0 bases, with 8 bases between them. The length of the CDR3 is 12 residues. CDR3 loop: CSATISTDTQYF. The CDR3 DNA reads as TGCAGCGCAACGATAAGCACAGATACGCAGTATTTT.

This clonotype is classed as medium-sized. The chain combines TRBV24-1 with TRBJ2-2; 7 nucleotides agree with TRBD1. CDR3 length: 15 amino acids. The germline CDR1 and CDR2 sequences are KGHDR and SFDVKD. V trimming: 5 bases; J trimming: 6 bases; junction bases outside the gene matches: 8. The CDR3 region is CATSAPDRPPGELFF. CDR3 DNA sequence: TGTGCCACCAGTGCTCCGGACAGGCCCCCCGGGGAGCTGTTTTTT.

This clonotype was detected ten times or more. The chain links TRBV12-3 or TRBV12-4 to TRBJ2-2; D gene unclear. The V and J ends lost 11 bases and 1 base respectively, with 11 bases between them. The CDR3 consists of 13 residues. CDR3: CADGHLNTGELFF. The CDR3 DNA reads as TGTGCCGACGGCCATTTGAACACCGGGGAGCTGTTTTTT.

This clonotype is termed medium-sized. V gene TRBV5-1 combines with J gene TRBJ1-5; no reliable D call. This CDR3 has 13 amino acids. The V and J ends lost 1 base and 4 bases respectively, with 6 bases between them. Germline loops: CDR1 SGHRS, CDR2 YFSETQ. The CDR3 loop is CASSLSPNQPQHF. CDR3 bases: TGCGCCAGCAGCTTGTCCCCTAATCAGCCCCAGCATTTT.

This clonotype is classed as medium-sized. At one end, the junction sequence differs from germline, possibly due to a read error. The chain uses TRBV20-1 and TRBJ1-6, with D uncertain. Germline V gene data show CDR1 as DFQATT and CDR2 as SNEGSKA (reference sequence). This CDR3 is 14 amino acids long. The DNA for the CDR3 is TGCAGTGCTAGGAGGGAGGGTTATAGTTCACCCCTCCACTTT. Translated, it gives CSARREGYSSPLHF.

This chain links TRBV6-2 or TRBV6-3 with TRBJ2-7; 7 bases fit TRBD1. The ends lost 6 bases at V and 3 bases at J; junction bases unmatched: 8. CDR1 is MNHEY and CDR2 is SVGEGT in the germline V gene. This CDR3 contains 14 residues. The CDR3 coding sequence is TGTGCCAGCAGAAGCACAGGGGTTCTCTACGAGCAGTACTTC. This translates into CASRSTGVLYEQYF.

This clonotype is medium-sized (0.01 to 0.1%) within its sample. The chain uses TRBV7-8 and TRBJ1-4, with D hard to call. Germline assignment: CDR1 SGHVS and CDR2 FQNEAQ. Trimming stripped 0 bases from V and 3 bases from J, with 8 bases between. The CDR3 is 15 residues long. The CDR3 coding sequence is TGTGCCAGCAGCTTAGCCCCCCGGGCTAATGAAAAACTGTTTTTT. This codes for CASSLAPRANEKLFF.

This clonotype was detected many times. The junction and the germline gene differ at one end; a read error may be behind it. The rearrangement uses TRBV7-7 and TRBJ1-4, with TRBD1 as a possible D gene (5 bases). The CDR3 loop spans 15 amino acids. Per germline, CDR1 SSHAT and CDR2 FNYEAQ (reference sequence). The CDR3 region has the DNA TGTGCTAGCAGCTTAGGCGCAGGGAGAGGTGAAAAACTGTTTTTT. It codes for CASSLGAGRGEKLFF. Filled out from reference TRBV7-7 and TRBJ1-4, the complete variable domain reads GAGVSQSPRYKVTKRGQDVTLRCDPISSHATLYWYQQALGQGPEFLTYFNYEAQPDKSGLPSDRFSAERPEGSISTLTIQRTEQRDSAMYRCASSLGAGRGEKLFFGSGTQLSVL.

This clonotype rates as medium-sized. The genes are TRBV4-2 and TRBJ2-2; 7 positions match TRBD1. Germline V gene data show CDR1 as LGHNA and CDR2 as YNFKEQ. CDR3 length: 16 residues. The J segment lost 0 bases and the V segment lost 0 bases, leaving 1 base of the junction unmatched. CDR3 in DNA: TGTGCCAGCAGCCAAGATAGGGGGCCGAACACCGGGGAGCTGTTTTTT. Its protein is CASSQDRGPNTGELFF.

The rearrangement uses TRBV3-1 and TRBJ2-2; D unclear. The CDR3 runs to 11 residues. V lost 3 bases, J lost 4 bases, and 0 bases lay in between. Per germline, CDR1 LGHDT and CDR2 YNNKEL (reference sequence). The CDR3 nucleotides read TGTGCCAGCAGCCACACCGGGGAGCTGTTTTTT. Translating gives CASSHTGELFF.

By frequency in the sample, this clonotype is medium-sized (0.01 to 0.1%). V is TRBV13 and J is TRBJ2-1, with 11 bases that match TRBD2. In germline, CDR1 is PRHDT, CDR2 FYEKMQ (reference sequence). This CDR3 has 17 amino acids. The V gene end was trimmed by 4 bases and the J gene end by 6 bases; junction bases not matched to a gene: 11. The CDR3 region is CASSSDLAGGVVNEQFF. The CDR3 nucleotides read TGTGCCAGCAGCTCAGACCTAGCGGGGGGCGTCGTCAATGAGCAGTTCTTC.

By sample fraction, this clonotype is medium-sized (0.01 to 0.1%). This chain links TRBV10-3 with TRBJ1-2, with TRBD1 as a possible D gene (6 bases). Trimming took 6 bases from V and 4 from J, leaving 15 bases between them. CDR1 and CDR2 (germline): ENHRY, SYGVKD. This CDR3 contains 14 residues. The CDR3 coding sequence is TGTGCCATCAGACGACAGGTGGCAGGCTATGGCTACACCTTC. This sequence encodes CAIRRQVAGYGYTF.

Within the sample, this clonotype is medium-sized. CDR3 in amino acids: CASSQDWRPTEAFF. The DNA of the CDR3 is TGCGCCAGCAGCCAAGACTGGAGGCCGACTGAAGCTTTCTTT. The chain carries TRBV4-1 and TRBJ1-1; D remains ambiguous. Trimming cost V 0 bases and J 5 bases, with 10 bases left between them. Germline CDR1 reads MGHRA; CDR2 reads YSYEKL. CDR3 length: 14 amino acids.

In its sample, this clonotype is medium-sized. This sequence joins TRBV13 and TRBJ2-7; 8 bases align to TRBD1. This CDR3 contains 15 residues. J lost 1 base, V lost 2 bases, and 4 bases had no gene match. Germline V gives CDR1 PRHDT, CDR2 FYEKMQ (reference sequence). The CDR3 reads CASSLSDRGSYEQYF. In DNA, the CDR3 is TGTGCCAGCAGCTTAAGCGACAGGGGTTCCTACGAGCAGTACTTC.

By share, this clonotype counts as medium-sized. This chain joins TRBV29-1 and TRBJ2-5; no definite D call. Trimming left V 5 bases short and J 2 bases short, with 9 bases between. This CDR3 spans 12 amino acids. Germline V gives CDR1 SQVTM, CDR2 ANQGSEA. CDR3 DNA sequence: TGCAGCGTTCGGACGGATCAAGAGACCCAGTACTTC. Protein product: CSVRTDQETQYF.

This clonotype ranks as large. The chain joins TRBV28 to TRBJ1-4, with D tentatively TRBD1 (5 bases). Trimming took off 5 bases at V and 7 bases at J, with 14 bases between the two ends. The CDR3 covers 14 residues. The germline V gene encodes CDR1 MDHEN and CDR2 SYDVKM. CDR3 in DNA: TGTGCCAGCAGTCCCGGGGCCCGTACTGAAAAACTGTTTTTT. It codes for CASSPGARTEKLFF.

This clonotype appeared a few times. In DNA form, the CDR3 reads TGTGCCAGTATCATGGACAGGAGTAGCAATCAGCCCCAGCATTTT. Translation gives CASIMDRSSNQPQHF. The rearrangement links TRBV19 to TRBJ1-5; 7 bases fit TRBD1. CDR3 size: 15 residues. The V gene end was trimmed by 7 bases and the J gene end by 0 bases; junction bases not matched to a gene: 6. The V gene's germline CDR1 is LNHDA and CDR2 SQIVND (reference sequence). Using reference TRBV19 and TRBJ1-5 for the parts outside the CDR3, the full variable domain is DGGITQSPKYLFRKEGQNVTLSCEQNLNHDAMYWYRQDPGQGLRLIYYSQIVNDFQKGDIAEGYSVSREKKESFPLTVTSAQKNPTAFYLCASIMDRSSNQPQHFGDGTRLSIL.

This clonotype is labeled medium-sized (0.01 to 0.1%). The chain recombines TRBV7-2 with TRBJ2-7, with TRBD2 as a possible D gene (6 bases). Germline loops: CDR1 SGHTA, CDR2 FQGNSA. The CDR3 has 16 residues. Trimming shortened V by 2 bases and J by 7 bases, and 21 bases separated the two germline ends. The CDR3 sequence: CASSLTTSIGAREQYF. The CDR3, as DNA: TGTGCCAGCAGCTTAACAACTAGCATAGGGGCACGGGAGCAGTACTTC.

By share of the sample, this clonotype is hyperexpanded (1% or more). CDR3 loop: CASSLGGTNQPQHF. The CDR3 DNA follows: TGTGCCAGCAGTTTGGGAGGGACTAATCAGCCCCAGCATTTT. The rearrangement links TRBV28 to TRBJ1-5; D is possibly TRBD1 (5 bases). In germline, CDR1 is MDHEN, CDR2 SYDVKM. CDR3 length equals 14 residues. With 3 bases removed from V and 4 bases from J, the gap between germline ends came to 10 bases.

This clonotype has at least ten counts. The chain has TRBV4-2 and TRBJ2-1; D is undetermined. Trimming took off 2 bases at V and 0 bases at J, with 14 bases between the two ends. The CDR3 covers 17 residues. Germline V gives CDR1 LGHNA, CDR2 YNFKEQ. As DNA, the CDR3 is TGTGCCAGCAGCCAATCCCTGAGGACGAGCTCCTACAATGAGCAGTTCTTC. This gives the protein CASSQSLRTSSYNEQFF.

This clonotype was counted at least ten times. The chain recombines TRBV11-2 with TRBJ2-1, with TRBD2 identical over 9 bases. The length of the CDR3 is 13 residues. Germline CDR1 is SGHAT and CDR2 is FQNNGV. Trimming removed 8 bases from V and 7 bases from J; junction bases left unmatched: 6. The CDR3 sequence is CASRAGGRNEQFF. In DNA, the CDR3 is TGTGCCAGCCGGGCGGGGGGGCGGAATGAGCAGTTCTTC.

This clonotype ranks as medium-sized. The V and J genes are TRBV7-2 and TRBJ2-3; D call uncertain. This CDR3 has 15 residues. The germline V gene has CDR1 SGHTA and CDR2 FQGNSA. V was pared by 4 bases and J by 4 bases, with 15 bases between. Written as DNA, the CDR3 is TGTGCCAGCAGCTCGTCCGTCCTAGGGTCAGATACGCAGTATTTT. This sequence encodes CASSSSVLGSDTQYF.

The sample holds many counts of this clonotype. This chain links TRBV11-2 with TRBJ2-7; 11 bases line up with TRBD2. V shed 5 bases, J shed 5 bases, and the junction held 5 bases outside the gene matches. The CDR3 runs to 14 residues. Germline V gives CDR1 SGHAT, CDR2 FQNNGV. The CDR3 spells CASSTTSGGDEQYF. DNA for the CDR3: TGTGCCAGCAGCACAACTAGCGGGGGCGACGAGCAGTACTTC.

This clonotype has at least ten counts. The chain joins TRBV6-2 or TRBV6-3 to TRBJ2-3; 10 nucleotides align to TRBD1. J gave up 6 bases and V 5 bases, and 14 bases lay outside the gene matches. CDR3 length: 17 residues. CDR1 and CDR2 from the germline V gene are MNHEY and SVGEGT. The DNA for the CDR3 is TGTGCCAGCAGTCAACCGACAGGGGGCATTTTCTCGGATACGCAGTATTTT. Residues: CASSQPTGGIFSDTQYF.